This entry lists 13 T cell receptor beta chains sequenced from one sample in a study of early T cells in non-severe SARS-CoV-2 infection. TCRdb reprocessed the 5' RACE reads with MiXCR, giving one entry per CDR3 protein. The table shows about 20,000 distinct CDR3 sequences, with 3.5% to 4.5% occurring only once. Sequenced material: whole blood. The receptors stem from an adult who was a healthcare worker with PCR-confirmed SARS-CoV-2 infection or an uninfected control (not recorded which).

This clonotype was counted many times. CDR3 nucleotides: TGCAGTGCTAGAGGGCGTGGGGGGGCCACAGATACGCAGTATTTT. It yields the protein CSARGRGGATDTQYF. The rearrangement joins TRBV20-1 to TRBJ2-3; D is perhaps TRBD2 (7 bases). V was pared by 1 base and J by 2 bases, with 13 bases between. Germline V lookup: CDR1 DFQATT, CDR2 SNEGSKA (reference sequence). The CDR3 length is 15 residues.

This clonotype was counted ten times or more. The CDR3 is CASSRPTGFGYEQYF. The CDR3 DNA reads TGTGCCAGCAGCCGGCCAACAGGATTTGGCTACGAGCAGTACTTC. This sequence joins TRBV25-1 and TRBJ2-7; possibly TRBD1 for D (5 bases). The CDR3 totals 15 residues. CDR1 is MGHDK and CDR2 is SYGVNS in the germline V gene. The germline V and J ends were trimmed by 6 bases and 3 bases, with 18 bases remaining between them.

The chain employs TRBV19 and TRBJ2-3, with 7 bases that match TRBD2. Germline CDR1 reads LNHDA; CDR2 reads SQIVND (reference sequence). The CDR3 sequence is 13 residues long. V dropped 3 bases and J dropped 5; count of bases not matched to a gene: 2. CDR3 bases: TGTGCCAGTAGTATCGGCGGGGGAGATACGCAGTATTTT. The encoded protein is CASSIGGGDTQYF.

The rearrangement uses TRBV11-3 and TRBJ2-2; 7 bases are a match to TRBD1. Losses at the gene ends were 5 bases for V and 1 base for J; bases not matched to a gene: 4. The germline V gene encodes CDR1 SGHNT and CDR2 YENEEA. This CDR3 contains 15 residues. CDR3 sequence: CASSPRTGNTGELFF. For the CDR3, the DNA is TGTGCCAGCAGCCCAAGGACAGGGAACACCGGGGAGCTGTTTTTT.

By share, this clonotype ranks as medium-sized (0.01 to 0.1%). The chain employs TRBV5-1 and TRBJ1-1; 7 bases align to TRBD1. Germline CDR1 SGHRS, CDR2 YFSETQ. This CDR3 has 14 amino acids. The trim removed 4 bases at V and 3 bases at J, leaving 6 bases unmatched. The CDR3 protein is CASSVKGADTEAFF. CDR3 nucleotide sequence: TGCGCCAGCAGCGTCAAGGGGGCCGACACTGAAGCTTTCTTT.

This clonotype has more than one count but fewer than ten. The chain couples TRBV20-1 to TRBJ1-6; D unresolved. In germline, CDR1 is DFQATT, CDR2 SNEGSKA (reference sequence). V was trimmed by 2 bases and J by 8 bases, leaving 7 bases between them. The CDR3 loop spans 12 amino acids. The CDR3 DNA follows: TGCAGTGCTAGAAGATGGGATTCACCCCTCCACTTT. It encodes CSARRWDSPLHF.

In the case of this clonotype: A much larger clone sits a single nucleotide away, making a read error possible. The rearrangement links TRBV3-1 to TRBJ1-6; no definite D call. CDR1 LGHDT and CDR2 YNNKEL come from the germline V gene (reference sequence). V dropped 4 bases and J dropped 12 bases, with 10 bases sitting between them. The CDR3 is 12 amino acids. The CDR3 nucleotides are TGTGCCAGCAGCCCCGGAGTCGGACCCCTCCACTTT. This encodes CASSPGVGPLHF.

This clonotype occurred many times. The CDR3: CASSLQGIGDTQYF. The DNA of the CDR3 is TGTGCCAGCAGCTTACAGGGGATTGGAGATACGCAGTATTTT. The chain employs TRBV7-2 and TRBJ2-3; the D gene is possibly TRBD1 (6 bases). This CDR3 comprises 14 residues. Per the germline V gene, CDR1 is SGHTA and CDR2 is FQGNSA. V was trimmed by 2 bases and J by 5 bases, leaving 11 bases between them.

By share, this clonotype ranks as medium-sized. The J gene is TRBJ2-1, the V gene TRBV6-2 or TRBV6-3; no definite D call. In germline, CDR1 is MNHEY, CDR2 SVGEGT. V lost 5 bases to trimming and J lost 8 bases, with 13 bases between them. The CDR3 length is 13 residues. The CDR3 nucleotides read TGTGCCAGCAGTCGGACCGAGACGGATGAGCAGTTCTTC. Amino acids: CASSRTETDEQFF.

This clonotype showed up many times. The chain has TRBV2 and TRBJ1-3; D is unclear. The V end was cut by 6 bases, the J end by 2 bases, with 20 bases between. The CDR3 has 17 amino acids. CDR1 and CDR2 from the germline V gene are SNHLY and FYNNEI. The DNA for the CDR3 is TGTGCCAGCAGGGTAACACCATCGAAATTAGCTGGAAACACCATATATTTT. It translates to CASRVTPSKLAGNTIYF.

This clonotype was observed a handful of times. The V call is TRBV4-3, the J call TRBJ1-1; D is unclear. The germline V and J ends were trimmed by 0 bases and 4 bases, with 12 bases remaining between them. The CDR3 loop spans 15 amino acids. Germline-derived CDR1 and CDR2 are LGHNA and YSLEER. The CDR3 DNA reads TGCGCCAGCAGCCAAGATCGCGGGGATACCACTGAAGCTTTCTTT. Protein sequence: CASSQDRGDTTEAFF.

This clonotype was detected once. A junction end diverges from the germline sequence, so it may reflect a read error. The gene calls are TRBV2 and TRBJ1-1, with TRBD1 as a possible D gene (5 bases). CDR3 size: 14 residues. The germline CDR1 and CDR2 sequences are SNHLY and FYNNEI. Here the CDR3 reads CASSEGPWGTGAFF. The CDR3 DNA reads as TGTGCCAGCAGTGAGGGGCCCTGGGGCACTGGAGCTTTCTTT.

Only a few counts were recorded for this clonotype. This chain connects TRBV18 to TRBJ2-2; D is ambiguous. The CDR3 extends over 16 amino acids. CDR1 KGHSH and CDR2 LQKENI come from the germline V gene. V was cut by 3 bases and J by 8 bases, with 19 bases left in between. The CDR3 protein is CASSPTGRPSQGELFF. The CDR3 coding sequence is TGTGCCAGCTCACCTACCGGACGCCCCTCTCAGGGGGAGCTGTTTTTT. Full variable domain (rest looked up from reference TRBV18 and TRBJ2-2): NAGVMQNPRHLVRRRGQEARLRCSPMKGHSHVYWYRQLPEEGLKFMVYLQKENIIDESGMPKERFSAEFPKEGPSILRIQQVVRGDSAAYFCASSPTGRPSQGELFFGEGSRLTVL.